These 24 T cell receptor beta chains were all obtained from the same sample, sequenced in a study of T-cell memory formation after mild COVID-19. MiXCR, applied by TCRdb to the 5' RACE reads, yields one record per CDR3 protein. This sample has 190,000 or so distinct CDR3 sequences, with roughly 23% found just once. Source material: PBMCs or a T cell subset sorted from them (not recorded which). These receptors were obtained from an adult woman who had mild COVID-19 (a few samples of this study predate the infection). Cell type and time point are not known.

This clonotype was observed a few times. The V gene is TRBV7-9, the J gene TRBJ1-2; D is possibly TRBD1 (6 bases). The CDR3 has 15 residues. The germline CDR1 and CDR2 sequences are SEHNR and FQNEAQ (reference sequence). Trimming left V 3 bases short and J 4 bases short, with 15 bases between. CDR3 sequence: CASSLDSRGAYGYTF. In DNA, the CDR3 is TGTGCCAGCAGCTTGGACAGCCGGGGGGCCTATGGCTACACCTTC.

This rearrangement joins TRBV7-2 to TRBJ2-1; 10 positions match TRBD2. Germline V lookup: CDR1 SGHTA, CDR2 FQGNSA. V shed 1 base and J 4 bases; nucleotides not matched to a gene: 1. This CDR3 contains 15 residues. In DNA, the CDR3 is TGTGCCAGCAGCTTAGAACTAGCGGGATACAATGAGCAGTTCTTC. The encoded protein is CASSLELAGYNEQFF.

In this sample, this clonotype turned up a few times. This sequence joins TRBV24-1 and TRBJ1-2; D is uncertain. The length of the CDR3 is 16 residues. Germline-derived CDR1 and CDR2 are KGHDR and SFDVKD. V was clipped by 4 bases and J by 6 bases, with 20 bases between them. The CDR3 sequence: CATSDPSRGGLDGYTF. CDR3 bases: TGTGCCACCAGTGACCCGTCTCGGGGAGGGTTGGATGGCTACACCTTC.

This clonotype came up many times. The gene calls are TRBV12-3 or TRBV12-4 and TRBJ2-1, with D tentatively TRBD2 (7 bases). V was clipped by 2 bases and J by 8 bases, with 19 bases between them. This CDR3 contains 16 residues. CDR3 DNA: TGTGCCAGCAGTTTAAGAGGGGGAGGGACCGAGGATGAGCAGTTCTTC. It encodes CASSLRGGGTEDEQFF.

This clonotype was found many times. The rearrangement joins TRBV7-6 to TRBJ2-5; D is ambiguous. Trimming cost V 1 base and J 2 bases, with 8 bases left between them. The CDR3 length is 14 residues. Looked up from germline, CDR1 is SGHVS and CDR2 is FNYEAQ. In nucleotides, the CDR3 is TGTGCCAGCAGCTTAGGTCTAGGGCAAGAGACCCAGTACTTC. Translation: CASSLGLGQETQYF.

The chain is built from TRBV14 and TRBJ2-7; TRBD1 matches 8 bases. The V segment lost 3 bases and the J segment 4 bases; nucleotides outside the gene matches: 8. This CDR3 is built from 15 residues. Looked up from germline, CDR1 is SGHDN and CDR2 is FVKESK. The CDR3 nucleotides read TGTGCCAGCAGCCATCCGGGACAGGAGCCTTACGAGCAGTACTTC. It is translated as CASSHPGQEPYEQYF.

This clonotype was counted ten times or more. The CDR3 DNA is TGCAGTGCTAGAGCCCTCGGGAGCAGTAAGAACGAGCAGTACTTC. It encodes CSARALGSSKNEQYF. The chain couples TRBV20-1 to TRBJ2-7, with a possible D match to TRBD2 (6 bases). The CDR3 loop spans 15 amino acids. V dropped 1 base and J dropped 5 bases, with 18 bases sitting between them. Germline V CDR1 and CDR2: DFQATT, SNEGSKA (reference sequence).

This clonotype occurred a few times. This chain uses TRBV6-5 with TRBJ2-2, with D perhaps TRBD2 (5 bases). Trimming removed 6 bases from V and 4 bases from J, with 12 bases in between. The CDR3 is 14 residues long. CDR1 is MNHEY, CDR2 SVGAGI, per germline. The CDR3 region has the DNA TGTGCCAGCAGCCTCCGGGGTTCCACCGGGGAGCTGTTTTTT. It encodes CASSLRGSTGELFF.

V gene TRBV7-3 combines with J gene TRBJ2-3; D uncertain. The CDR3 contains 13 residues. Germline CDR1 and CDR2: SGHTA and FQGTGA. The V gene lost 3 bases and the J gene lost 4 bases, with 8 bases spanning the gap. The CDR3 nucleotides read TGTGCCAGCAGCTTCCTTCCGCCAGATACGCAGTATTTT. Translated: CASSFLPPDTQYF.

The chain uses TRBV10-3 and TRBJ2-3; D might be TRBD2 (5 bases). Germline CDR1 ENHRY, CDR2 SYGVKD. The CDR3 extends over 16 amino acids. Deletions cut 7 bases from V and 5 bases from J, with 22 bases between. CDR3: CAITKTDSPHRDTQYF. CDR3 in DNA: TGTGCCATCACCAAAACGGACTCCCCGCATCGAGATACGCAGTATTTT.

The rearrangement links TRBV12-3 or TRBV12-4 to TRBJ2-1; D call uncertain. The CDR3 loop spans 13 amino acids. V was cut by 5 bases and J by 4 bases, with 9 bases left in between. CDR3 amino acids: CASSAGFYNEQFF. The CDR3, as DNA: TGTGCCAGCAGTGCCGGGTTTTACAATGAGCAGTTCTTC.

The chain links TRBV24-1 to TRBJ1-2; a possible D gene is TRBD1 (6 bases). From germline, CDR1 is KGHDR and CDR2 SFDVKD. The CDR3 consists of 12 residues. Trimming stripped 6 bases from V and 8 bases from J, with 12 bases between. CDR3 sequence reads: CATSPFGGGYTF. CDR3 DNA: TGTGCCACCAGTCCCTTCGGGGGCGGCTACACCTTC.

The V call is TRBV5-1, the J call TRBJ1-1; 9 nucleotides align to TRBD1. The V and J ends lost 2 bases and 3 bases, in that order; junction bases with no gene match: 2. CDR1 and CDR2 from the germline V gene are SGHRS and YFSETQ. The CDR3 has 14 residues. The CDR3 is CASSLQGAYTEAFF. CDR3 sequence (DNA): TGCGCCAGCAGCTTACAGGGGGCGTACACTGAAGCTTTCTTT.

This clonotype was seen a handful of times. The rearrangement joins TRBV14 to TRBJ2-3, with D maybe TRBD2 (5 bases). The germline CDR1 and CDR2 sequences are SGHDN and FVKESK. This CDR3 region has 16 residues. V was shortened by 0 bases and J by 6 bases, with 16 bases between the two germline ends. CDR3 residues: CASSQEDWLGGDTQYF. The CDR3 DNA is TGTGCCAGCAGCCAAGAGGACTGGCTAGGTGGGGATACGCAGTATTTT.

V and J are TRBV15 and TRBJ1-5; no clear D gene. V was shortened by 1 base and J by 6 bases, with 7 bases between the two germline ends. The germline CDR1 and CDR2 sequences are LNHNV and YYDKDF (reference sequence). The CDR3 is made up of 13 amino acids. The CDR3 here is CATSRGGTQPQHF. CDR3 bases: TGTGCCACCAGCAGAGGGGGAACTCAGCCCCAGCATTTT.

This clonotype occurred many times. The V call is TRBV7-6, the J call TRBJ2-1, with a weak D call TRBD2 (7 bases). Germline values: CDR1 SGHVS, CDR2 FNYEAQ. With 1 base removed from V and 9 bases from J, the gap between germline ends came to 13 bases. This CDR3 has 14 amino acids. The CDR3 region is CASSLVEGGGEQFF. The CDR3 coding sequence is TGTGCCAGCAGCTTAGTGGAGGGAGGGGGTGAGCAGTTCTTC.

Worth noting for this clonotype: Given a much more abundant clone one base away, this may be a read error. The rearrangement links TRBV3-1 to TRBJ2-7, with a possible D match to TRBD1 (6 bases). CDR1 is LGHDT, CDR2 YNNKEL, per germline (reference sequence). The CDR3 totals 14 residues. Here the CDR3 reads CARSQGHSFYEQYF. CDR3 in DNA: TGTGCCAGAAGCCAGGGACATAGCTTCTACGAGCAGTACTTC.

There are a few counts of this clonotype. In DNA form, the CDR3 reads TGTGCCACCAGTGATTATAAGGGCACAGATACGCAGTATTTT. This sequence encodes CATSDYKGTDTQYF. V is TRBV24-1 and J is TRBJ2-3; D uncertain. V lost 2 bases and J lost 1, with 6 bases in between. The CDR3 is 14 amino acids. The germline CDR1 and CDR2 sequences are KGHDR and SFDVKD.

The chain joins TRBV10-3 to TRBJ2-3; possible D gene TRBD2, 6 bases. Trimming took 2 bases from V and 5 from J, leaving 14 bases between them. The CDR3 has 15 residues. Per germline, CDR1 ENHRY and CDR2 SYGVKD. CDR3 bases: TGTGCCATCAGTGAGCCGGGGGAGGAGCTAGATACGCAGTATTTT. This sequence encodes CAISEPGEELDTQYF.

V gene TRBV20-1 combines with J gene TRBJ2-7; D unclear. The V gene lost 5 bases and the J gene lost 4 bases, with 24 bases spanning the gap. The length of the CDR3 is 16 residues. Germline V gene data show CDR1 as DFQATT and CDR2 as SNEGSKA (reference sequence). The CDR3 DNA reads TGCAGTGCTGACTCGCCCCTAAAGGGCGTGAGTTACGAGCAGTACTTC. It encodes CSADSPLKGVSYEQYF.

The genes are TRBV6-2 or TRBV6-3 and TRBJ2-2, with D perhaps being TRBD1 or TRBD2 (5 bases each). V lost 5 bases, J lost 3 bases, and 16 bases lay in between. This CDR3 comprises 16 residues. The germline gives CDR1 MNHEY, CDR2 SVGEGT. CDR3 DNA sequence: TGTGCCAGCAGTAACCTGGGACCTACGTACACCGGGGAGCTGTTTTTT. Encoded protein: CASSNLGPTYTGELFF.

The chain uses TRBV10-2 and TRBJ2-1, with 9 bases that match TRBD1. Trimming took 7 bases from V and 6 from J; bases not matched to a gene: 1. Germline V lookup: CDR1 WSHSY, CDR2 SAAADI. The CDR3 length is 12 residues. For the CDR3, the DNA is TGCGCCAGCACGGACAGGGGCAATGAGCAGTTCTTC. It codes for CASTDRGNEQFF.

The sample holds many counts of this clonotype. This rearrangement joins TRBV4-2 to TRBJ2-7; the match to TRBD1 covers 9 bases. Germline lookup yields CDR1 LGHNA and CDR2 YNFKEQ. The CDR3 has 16 residues. V lost 0 bases to trimming and J lost 7 bases; unmatched junction nucleotides: 10. CDR3 residues: CASSQEGGTGGREQYF. CDR3 nucleotides: TGTGCCAGCAGCCAAGAGGGTGGTACAGGGGGCAGGGAGCAGTACTTC.

This clonotype was seen more than once but under ten times. V is TRBV24-1 and J is TRBJ1-2; D is possibly TRBD1 (6 bases). This CDR3 spans 13 amino acids. Germline V gene lookup returns CDR1 KGHDR and CDR2 SFDVKD. Trimming shortened V by 4 bases and J by 13 bases, and 18 bases separated the two germline ends. The CDR3 reads CATSEHGTNRPTF. The DNA of the CDR3 is TGTGCCACCAGTGAACACGGGACAAATCGCCCCACCTTC.